Below are 22 T cell receptor beta chains sequenced from a single sample in a study of tumour-infiltrating T cells in Burkitt lymphoma. The protocol was immunoSEQ multiplex PCR, while the TCRdb copy is restricted to in-frame clones and leaves out a portion. The sample has around 320 clones, roughly 85% seen once. Source material: tumor tissue. The receptors derive from a human donor with Burkitt lymphoma.

This chain joins TRBV2 and TRBJ2-7; D might be TRBD2 (5 bases). V was pared by 5 bases and J by 2 bases, with 19 bases between. There are 16 residues in the CDR3. The germline gives CDR1 SNHLY, CDR2 FYNNEI. For the CDR3, the DNA is TGTGCCAGCAGTCAGCCCGAGGGAACGGGAACCTACGAGCAGTACTTC. Translating it yields CASSQPEGTGTYEQYF.

The chain combines TRBV6-5 with TRBJ1-2; D unresolved. This CDR3 spans 9 amino acids. Trimming took off 10 bases at V and 8 bases at J, with 8 bases between the two ends. Germline loops: CDR1 MNHEY, CDR2 SVGAGI. In nucleotides, the CDR3 is TGTGCCACCGACGGGGGCTACACCTTC. It codes for CATDGGYTF.

This clone was seen once. One junction end disagrees with the germline gene, perhaps due to a read error. The chain uses TRBV7-7 and TRBJ2-5; perhaps TRBD1 as D (6 bases). Germline V gene lookup returns CDR1 SSHAT and CDR2 FNYEAQ (reference sequence). The CDR3 is 15 amino acids. CDR3 in amino acids: CASSLGTGTQETQYF. The CDR3 DNA reads as TGTGCTAGCAGCTTGGGTACAGGGACACAAGAGACCCAGTACTTC.

V is TRBV28 and J is TRBJ1-3, with D unresolved. Germline CDR1 and CDR2: MDHEN and SYDVKM. Trimming stripped 7 bases from V and 2 bases from J, with 12 bases between. CDR3 size: 14 residues. CDR3 nucleotides: TGTGCCAGCACGTCTTACCTTACTGGAAACACCATATATTTT. It codes for CASTSYLTGNTIYF.

V is TRBV7-3 and J is TRBJ2-1, with TRBD2 as a possible D gene (6 bases). The CDR3 totals 15 residues. V lost 5 bases to trimming and J lost 2 bases, with 13 bases between them. Per germline, CDR1 SGHTA and CDR2 FQGTGA. DNA of the CDR3: TGTGCCAGCAGCGACCCCGGGAGCCCCTACAATGAGCAGTTCTTC. Translation: CASSDPGSPYNEQFF.

The chain couples TRBV30 to TRBJ2-2; D call uncertain. Germline CDR1 and CDR2: GTSNPN and SVGIG (reference sequence). V lost 1 base and J 4 bases, leaving 1 base between the germline ends. The CDR3 totals 11 residues. CDR3 nucleotide sequence: TGTGCCTGGAGTGCCACCGGGGAGCTGTTTTTT. Translation gives CAWSATGELFF.

This clone was picked up one time. The chain uses TRBV15 and TRBJ2-1; D might be TRBD2 (6 bases). V lost 1 base to trimming and J lost 7 bases, with 14 bases between them. Germline values: CDR1 LNHNV, CDR2 YYDKDF (reference sequence). The CDR3 has 15 residues. The CDR3: CATSRGGLAQNEQFF. For the CDR3, the DNA is TGTGCCACCAGCAGAGGAGGGCTAGCGCAGAATGAGCAGTTCTTC. The whole variable domain, remainder taken from reference TRBV15 and TRBJ2-1, is DAMVIQNPRYQVTQFGKPVTLSCSQTLNHNVMYWYQQKSSQAPKLLFHYYDKDFNNEADTPDNFQSRRPNTSFCFLDIRSPGLGDTAMYLCATSRGGLAQNEQFFGPGTRLTVL.

The V call is TRBV5-6, the J call TRBJ1-2; the D gene is possibly TRBD1 (5 bases). CDR3 length equals 14 residues. The germline gives CDR1 SGHDT, CDR2 YYEEEE. V was clipped by 0 bases and J by 4 bases, with 10 bases between them. The CDR3 nucleotides read TGTGCCAGCAGCTTGGTTTCGGGGGTCTATGGCTACACCTTC. The encoded protein is CASSLVSGVYGYTF.

This chain connects TRBV13 to TRBJ2-7; 7 bases are a match to TRBD1. The CDR3 is made up of 15 amino acids. J lost 5 bases, V lost 0 bases, and 7 bases had no gene match. Germline loops: CDR1 PRHDT, CDR2 FYEKMQ (reference sequence). The CDR3 reads CASSLGWKGANEQYF. The CDR3 nucleotides are TGTGCCAGCAGCTTAGGATGGAAGGGGGCTAACGAGCAGTACTTC.

Only one count was recorded for this clone. The chain has TRBV5-8 and TRBJ1-2; D is unclear. CDR1 and CDR2 from the germline V gene are SGHTS and YDEGEE. This CDR3 comprises 16 residues. V lost 0 bases, J lost 1 base, and 13 bases lay in between. This chain's CDR3 is CASSLEARANNYGYTF. As DNA, the CDR3 is TGTGCCAGCAGCTTGGAGGCAAGGGCAAATAACTATGGCTACACCTTC. The full variable domain, its missing parts supplied by reference TRBV5-8 and TRBJ1-2, is EAGVTQSPTHLIKTRGQQATLRCSPISGHTSVYWYQQALGLGLQFLLWYDEGEERNRGNFPPRFSGRQFPNYSSELNVNALELEDSALYLCASSLEARANNYGYTFGSGTRLTVV.

The chain employs TRBV5-4 and TRBJ2-3; D might be TRBD2 (5 bases). V was trimmed by 4 bases and J by 2 bases, leaving 8 bases between them. Per germline, CDR1 SGHNT and CDR2 YYREEE (reference sequence). The CDR3 length is 13 residues. CDR3 nucleotides: TGTGCCAGCAGCCAAGCGGACACAGATACGCAGTATTTT. It codes for CASSQADTDTQYF.

This clone was seen once. The chain combines TRBV7-9 with TRBJ2-3; 8 positions agree with TRBD2. The CDR3 loop spans 13 amino acids. V lost 6 bases to trimming and J lost 4 bases; unmatched junction nucleotides: 3. Per the germline V gene, CDR1 is SEHNR and CDR2 is FQNEAQ (reference sequence). CDR3 in DNA: TGTGCCAGCAGACACGGGGGGGCAGATACGCAGTATTTT. Its translation: CASRHGGADTQYF.

This clone was recorded only once. J is TRBJ1-1 and V is TRBV21-1. TRBV21-1 is a listed pseudogene. This CDR3 region has 16 residues. This chain's CDR3 is CASRDYVATHRTEAFF. The CDR3 DNA reads as TGTGCCAGCAGGGACTATGTAGCTACACATCGCACTGAAGCTTTCTTT.

The rearrangement joins TRBV7-2 to TRBJ2-1; D ambiguous. Germline CDR1 is SGHTA and CDR2 is FQGNSA. The CDR3 is made up of 16 amino acids. The ends were cut back, 5 bases at V and 0 bases at J, with 14 bases in the middle. CDR3 region: CASSEIGWSSYNEQFF. The CDR3 bases are TGTGCCAGCAGCGAAATCGGCTGGAGCTCCTACAATGAGCAGTTCTTC.

V and J are TRBV27 and TRBJ2-3; D perhaps matches TRBD2 (6 bases). The germline gives CDR1 MNHEY, CDR2 SMNVEV (reference sequence). The CDR3 consists of 15 residues. V was trimmed by 5 bases and J by 5 bases, leaving 17 bases between them. The CDR3 region is CASSPLAALQDTQYF. The DNA of the CDR3 is TGTGCCAGCAGTCCTTTAGCGGCCCTCCAAGATACGCAGTATTTT.

The genes are TRBV6-5 and TRBJ1-1; D unclear. Trimming removed 0 bases at V and 5 bases at J, with 7 bases between. The germline V gene has CDR1 MNHEY and CDR2 SVGAGI. This CDR3 region has 13 residues. The CDR3 coding sequence is TGTGCCAGCAGTTACTCGATTGGTACTGAAGCTTTCTTT. It codes for CASSYSIGTEAFF.

The chain combines TRBV7-9 with TRBJ1-1; possibly TRBD1 for D (6 bases). The CDR3 has 13 amino acids. Germline V CDR1 and CDR2: SEHNR, FQNEAQ (reference sequence). The V end was cut by 5 bases, the J end by 2 bases, with 9 bases between. This CDR3 reads CASSDRRNTEAFF. The CDR3 DNA reads as TGTGCCAGCAGCGACAGGAGAAACACTGAAGCTTTCTTT.

The chain combines TRBV19 with TRBJ2-2; the D gene is possibly TRBD1 (6 bases). Trimming cost V 4 bases and J 2 bases, with 14 bases left between them. The CDR3 extends over 16 amino acids. The germline V gene has CDR1 LNHDA and CDR2 SQIVND (reference sequence). The CDR3 coding sequence is TGTGCCAGTAGTACCGCCGGGACAATTAACACCGGGGAGCTGTTTTTT. Residues: CASSTAGTINTGELFF.

Comments on this clone: This sample includes further DNA sequences coding for the same CDR3. The CDR3 is CSVVGGGVYGYTF. CDR3 bases: TGCAGCGTTGTCGGGGGCGGTGTCTATGGCTACACCTTC. J is TRBJ1-2 and V is TRBV29-1; possibly TRBD1 for D (6 bases). Germline V gene lookup returns CDR1 SQVTM and CDR2 ANQGSEA. The CDR3 length is 13 residues. Trimming took off 4 bases at V and 4 bases at J, with 13 bases between the two ends.

The rearrangement uses TRBV18 and TRBJ2-1; 12 positions match TRBD2. The CDR3 has 15 residues. J gave up 5 bases and V 6 bases, and 5 bases lay outside the gene matches. Germline V gives CDR1 KGHSH, CDR2 LQKENI. The CDR3 region has the DNA TGTGCCAGCTCCCTTCTAGCGGGAGGGGACAATGAGCAGTTCTTC. Its translation: CASSLLAGGDNEQFF.

This clone was picked up one time. The CDR3 DNA reads as TGTGCCACCAGCCGGGGTGGGAGCACAGATACGCAGTATTTT. It encodes CATSRGGSTDTQYF. This chain links TRBV15 with TRBJ2-3, with D maybe TRBD2 (5 bases). V lost 5 bases and J 0 bases, leaving 9 bases between the germline ends. The germline V gene has CDR1 LNHNV and CDR2 YYDKDF (reference sequence). This CDR3 has 14 amino acids.

This chain links TRBV4-3 with TRBJ2-5, with 8 bases that match TRBD2. This CDR3 region has 15 residues. V dropped 0 bases and J dropped 13; count of bases not matched to a gene: 13. Per the germline V gene, CDR1 is LGHNA and CDR2 is YSLEER. This chain's CDR3 is CASSQERGRLALRYF. CDR3 coding DNA: TGCGCCAGCAGCCAAGAGCGAGGGCGACTAGCGCTCCGGTACTTC.